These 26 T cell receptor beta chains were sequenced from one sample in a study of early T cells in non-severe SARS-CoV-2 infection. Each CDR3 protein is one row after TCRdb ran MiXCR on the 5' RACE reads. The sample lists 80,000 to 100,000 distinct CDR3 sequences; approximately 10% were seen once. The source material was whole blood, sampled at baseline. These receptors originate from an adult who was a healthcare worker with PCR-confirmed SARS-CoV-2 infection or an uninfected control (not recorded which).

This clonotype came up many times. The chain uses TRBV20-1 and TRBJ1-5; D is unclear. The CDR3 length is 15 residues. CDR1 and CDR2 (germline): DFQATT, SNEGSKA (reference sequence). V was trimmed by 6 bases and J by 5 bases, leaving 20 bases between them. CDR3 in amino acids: CSASVYGKEDQPQHF. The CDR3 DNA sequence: TGCAGTGCCTCGGTATATGGCAAGGAGGATCAGCCCCAGCATTTT.

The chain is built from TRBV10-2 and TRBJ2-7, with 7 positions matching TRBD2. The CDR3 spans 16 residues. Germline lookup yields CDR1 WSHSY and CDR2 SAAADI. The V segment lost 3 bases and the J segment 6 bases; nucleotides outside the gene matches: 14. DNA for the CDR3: TGCGCCAGCAGTGATCCAGGTCGCGGGAGCACGGGCGAGCAGTACTTC. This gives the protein CASSDPGRGSTGEQYF.

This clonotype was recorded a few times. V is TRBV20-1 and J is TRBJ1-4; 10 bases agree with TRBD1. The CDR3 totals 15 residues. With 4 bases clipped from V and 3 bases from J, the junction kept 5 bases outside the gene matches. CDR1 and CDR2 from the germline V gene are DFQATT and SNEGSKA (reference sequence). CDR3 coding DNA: TGCAGTGCTACGCGACAGGGGGCTTCTAATGAAAAACTGTTTTTT. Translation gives CSATRQGASNEKLFF.

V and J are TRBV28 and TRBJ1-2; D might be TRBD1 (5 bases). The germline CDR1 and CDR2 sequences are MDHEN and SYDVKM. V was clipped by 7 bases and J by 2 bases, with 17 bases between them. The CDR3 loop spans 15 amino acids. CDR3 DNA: TGTGCCAGCATCGCGACAGATCCTCTAAACTATGGCTACACCTTC. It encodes CASIATDPLNYGYTF.

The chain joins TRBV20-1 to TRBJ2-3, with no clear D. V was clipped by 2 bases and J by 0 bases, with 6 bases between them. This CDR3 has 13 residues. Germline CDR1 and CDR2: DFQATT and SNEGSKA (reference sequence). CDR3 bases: TGCAGTGCTAGATATATCAGCACAGATACGCAGTATTTT. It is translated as CSARYISTDTQYF.

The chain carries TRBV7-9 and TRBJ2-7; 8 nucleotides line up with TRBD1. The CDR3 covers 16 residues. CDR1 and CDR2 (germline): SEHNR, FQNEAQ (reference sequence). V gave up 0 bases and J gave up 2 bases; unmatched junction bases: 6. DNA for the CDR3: TGTGCCAGCAGCTTAGCCGGGGACAGGCTCACCTACGAGCAGTACTTC. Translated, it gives CASSLAGDRLTYEQYF.

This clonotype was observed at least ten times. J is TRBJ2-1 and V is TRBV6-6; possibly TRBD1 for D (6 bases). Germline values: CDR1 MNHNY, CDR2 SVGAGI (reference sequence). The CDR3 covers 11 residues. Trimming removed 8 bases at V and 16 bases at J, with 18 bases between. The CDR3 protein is CASGTPGQQFF. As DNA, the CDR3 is TGTGCCAGCGGAACTCCGGGACAACAATTCTTC.

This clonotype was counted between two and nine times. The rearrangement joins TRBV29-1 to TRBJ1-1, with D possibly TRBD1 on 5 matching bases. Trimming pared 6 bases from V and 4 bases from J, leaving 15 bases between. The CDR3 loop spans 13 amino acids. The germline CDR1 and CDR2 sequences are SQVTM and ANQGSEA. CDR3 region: CSVAPSGGTEAFF. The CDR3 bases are TGCAGCGTCGCCCCTTCGGGGGGCACTGAAGCTTTCTTT.

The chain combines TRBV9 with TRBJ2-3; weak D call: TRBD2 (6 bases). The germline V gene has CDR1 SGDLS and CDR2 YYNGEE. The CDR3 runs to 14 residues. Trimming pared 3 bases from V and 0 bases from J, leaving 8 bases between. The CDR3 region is CASSEAGSTDTQYF. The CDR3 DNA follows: TGTGCCAGCAGCGAAGCGGGCAGCACAGATACGCAGTATTTT.

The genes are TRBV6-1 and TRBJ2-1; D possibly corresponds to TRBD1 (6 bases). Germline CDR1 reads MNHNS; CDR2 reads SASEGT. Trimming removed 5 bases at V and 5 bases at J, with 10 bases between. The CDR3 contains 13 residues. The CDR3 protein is CASSRDIDNEQFF. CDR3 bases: TGTGCCAGCAGTCGGGACATAGACAATGAGCAGTTCTTC.

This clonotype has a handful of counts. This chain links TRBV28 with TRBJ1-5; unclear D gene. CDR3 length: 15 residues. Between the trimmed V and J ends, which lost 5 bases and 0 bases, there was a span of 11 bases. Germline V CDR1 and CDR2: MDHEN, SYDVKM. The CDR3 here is CASSPGTHSNQPQHF. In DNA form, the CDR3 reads TGTGCCAGCAGTCCTGGAACCCATAGCAATCAGCCCCAGCATTTT.

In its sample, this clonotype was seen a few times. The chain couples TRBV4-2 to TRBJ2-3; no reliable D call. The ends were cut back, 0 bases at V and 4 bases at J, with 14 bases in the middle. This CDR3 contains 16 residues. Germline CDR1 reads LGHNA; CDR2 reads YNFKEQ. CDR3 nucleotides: TGTGCCAGCAGCCAAGAATTCCAGTACAGCCCAGATACGCAGTATTTT. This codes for CASSQEFQYSPDTQYF.

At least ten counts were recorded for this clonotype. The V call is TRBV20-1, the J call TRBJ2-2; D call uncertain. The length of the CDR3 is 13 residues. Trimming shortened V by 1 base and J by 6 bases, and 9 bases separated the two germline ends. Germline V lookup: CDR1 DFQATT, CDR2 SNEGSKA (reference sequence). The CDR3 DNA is TGCAGTGCTAGAGTAGGAGACGCCGGGGAGCTGTTTTTT. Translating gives CSARVGDAGELFF.

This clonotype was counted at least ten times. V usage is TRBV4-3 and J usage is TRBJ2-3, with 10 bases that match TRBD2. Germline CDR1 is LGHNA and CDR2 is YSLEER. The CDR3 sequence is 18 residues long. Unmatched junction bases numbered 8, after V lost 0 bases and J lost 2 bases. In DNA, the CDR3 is TGCGCCAGCAGCCAAGATGCCGCTAGCGGGAGTCTCACAGATACGCAGTATTTT. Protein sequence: CASSQDAASGSLTDTQYF.

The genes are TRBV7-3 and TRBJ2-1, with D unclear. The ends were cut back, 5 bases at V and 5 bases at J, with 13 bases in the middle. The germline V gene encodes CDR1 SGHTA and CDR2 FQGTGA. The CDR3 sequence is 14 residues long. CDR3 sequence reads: CASSLRMVDNEQFF. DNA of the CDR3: TGTGCCAGCAGCCTCCGGATGGTCGACAATGAGCAGTTCTTC.

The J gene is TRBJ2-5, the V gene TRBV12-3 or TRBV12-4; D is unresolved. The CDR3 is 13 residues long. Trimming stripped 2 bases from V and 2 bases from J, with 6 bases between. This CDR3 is CASSLMGQETQYF. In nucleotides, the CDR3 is TGTGCCAGCAGTTTAATGGGACAAGAGACCCAGTACTTC.

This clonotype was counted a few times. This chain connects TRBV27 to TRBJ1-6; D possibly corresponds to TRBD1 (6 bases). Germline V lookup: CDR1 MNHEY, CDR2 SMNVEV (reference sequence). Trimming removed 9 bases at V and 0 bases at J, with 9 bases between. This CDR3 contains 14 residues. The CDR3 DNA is TGTGCCAGTACAGGGAGCTCCTATAATTCACCCCTCCACTTT. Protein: CASTGSSYNSPLHF.

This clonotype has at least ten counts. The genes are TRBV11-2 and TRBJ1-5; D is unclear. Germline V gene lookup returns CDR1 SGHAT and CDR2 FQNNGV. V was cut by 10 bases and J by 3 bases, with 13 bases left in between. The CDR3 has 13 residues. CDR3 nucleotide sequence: TGTGCCATCGGCGATACGAACAATCAGCCCCAGCATTTT. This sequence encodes CAIGDTNNQPQHF.

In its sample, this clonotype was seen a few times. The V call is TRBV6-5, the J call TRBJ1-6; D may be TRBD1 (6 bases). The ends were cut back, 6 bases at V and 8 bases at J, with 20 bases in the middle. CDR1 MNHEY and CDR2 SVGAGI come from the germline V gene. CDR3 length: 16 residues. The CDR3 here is CASSRLVWGGHSPLHF. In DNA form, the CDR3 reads TGTGCCAGCAGCCGATTGGTCTGGGGGGGGCATTCACCCCTCCACTTT.

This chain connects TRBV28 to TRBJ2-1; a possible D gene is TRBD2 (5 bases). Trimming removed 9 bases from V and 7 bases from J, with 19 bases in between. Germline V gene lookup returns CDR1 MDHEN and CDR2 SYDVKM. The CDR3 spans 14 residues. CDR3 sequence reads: CASSGWTHRNEQFF. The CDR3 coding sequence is TGTGCCAGTTCGGGGTGGACGCATAGAAATGAGCAGTTCTTC. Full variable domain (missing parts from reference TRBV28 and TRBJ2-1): DVKVTQSSRYLVKRTGEKVFLECVQDMDHENMFWYRQDPGLGLRLIYFSYDVKMKEKGDIPEGYSVSREKKERFSLILESASTNQTSMYLCASSGWTHRNEQFFGPGTRLTVL.

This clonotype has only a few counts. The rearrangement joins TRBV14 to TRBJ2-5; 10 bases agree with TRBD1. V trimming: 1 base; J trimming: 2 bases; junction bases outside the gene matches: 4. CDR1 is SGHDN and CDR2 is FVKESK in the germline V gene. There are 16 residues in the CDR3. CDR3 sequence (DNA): TGTGCCAGCAGCCAAGGGGGACAGGGGCCTCAAGAGACCCAGTACTTC. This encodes CASSQGGQGPQETQYF.

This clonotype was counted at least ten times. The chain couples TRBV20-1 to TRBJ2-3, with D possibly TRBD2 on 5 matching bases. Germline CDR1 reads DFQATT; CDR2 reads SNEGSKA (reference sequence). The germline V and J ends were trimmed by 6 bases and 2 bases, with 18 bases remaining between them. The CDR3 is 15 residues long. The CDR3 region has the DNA TGCAGTGCCCACCGAGTAGCGAGGGTCACAGATACGCAGTATTTT. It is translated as CSAHRVARVTDTQYF.

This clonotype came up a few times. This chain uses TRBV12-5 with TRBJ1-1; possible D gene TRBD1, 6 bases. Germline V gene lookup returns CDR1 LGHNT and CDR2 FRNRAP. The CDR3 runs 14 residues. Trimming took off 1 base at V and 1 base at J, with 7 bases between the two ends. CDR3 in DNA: TGTGCTAGTGGTTTGGGGACAGAGAACACTGAAGCTTTCTTT. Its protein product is CASGLGTENTEAFF.

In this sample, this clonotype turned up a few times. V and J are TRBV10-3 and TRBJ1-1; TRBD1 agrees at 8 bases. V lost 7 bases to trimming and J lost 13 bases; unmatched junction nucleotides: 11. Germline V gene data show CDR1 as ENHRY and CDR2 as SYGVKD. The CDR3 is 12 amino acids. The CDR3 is CAITNGQGENFF. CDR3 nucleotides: TGTGCCATCACTAATGGACAGGGTGAGAATTTCTTT.

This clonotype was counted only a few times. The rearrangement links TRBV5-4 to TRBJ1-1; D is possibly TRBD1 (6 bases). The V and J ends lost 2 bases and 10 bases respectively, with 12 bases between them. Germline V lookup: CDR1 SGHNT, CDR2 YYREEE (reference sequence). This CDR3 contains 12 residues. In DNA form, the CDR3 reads TGTGCCAGCAGCTTCGGGGGCGAGTCAGCTTTCTTT. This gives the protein CASSFGGESAFF.

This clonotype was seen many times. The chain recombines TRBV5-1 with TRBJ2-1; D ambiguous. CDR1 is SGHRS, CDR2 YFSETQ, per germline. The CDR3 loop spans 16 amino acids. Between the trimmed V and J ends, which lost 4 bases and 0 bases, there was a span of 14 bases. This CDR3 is CASSLVGLSSYNEQFF. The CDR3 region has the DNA TGCGCCAGCAGCCTGGTTGGCCTGAGCTCCTACAATGAGCAGTTCTTC.